This T cell receptor beta chain came from a study of control samples from healthy donors and cancer patients. Sequencing was performed with immunoSEQ multiplex PCR; in TCRdb, only in-frame clones are kept and a portion is missing. Among 190,000 or so clones listed, about 93% were seen once. Germline lookup yields CDR1 SGDLS and CDR2 YYNGEE. Trimming at V came to 4 bases and at J to 1 base, leaving 10 bases not matched to a gene. This CDR3 contains 17 residues. This clonotype originated in a man in his late teens or twenties in good health. Material for sequencing was blood. This sequence joins TRBV9 and TRBJ2-3, with TRBD2 matching 9 bases. CDR3 amino acids: CASSLGTSYSGTDTQYF. The CDR3 DNA follows: TGTGCCAGCAGCCTTGGGACTAGCTACTCTGGCACAGATACGCAGTATTTT.